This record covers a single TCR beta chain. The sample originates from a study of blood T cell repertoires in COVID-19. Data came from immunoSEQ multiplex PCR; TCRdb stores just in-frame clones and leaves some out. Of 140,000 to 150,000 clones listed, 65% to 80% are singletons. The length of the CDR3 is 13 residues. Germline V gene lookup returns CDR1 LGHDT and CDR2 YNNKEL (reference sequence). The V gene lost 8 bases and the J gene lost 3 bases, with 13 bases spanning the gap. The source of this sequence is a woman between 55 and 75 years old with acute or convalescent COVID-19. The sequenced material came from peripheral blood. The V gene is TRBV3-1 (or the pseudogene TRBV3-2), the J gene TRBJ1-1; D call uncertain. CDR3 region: CASATRDDTEAFF. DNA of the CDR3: TGTGCCAGCGCCACTCGGGATGACACTGAAGCTTTCTTT.